A selection of T cell receptor beta chains follows, all from one sample in a study of shared clonotypes between healthy human individuals. The table came from immunoSEQ multiplex PCR; TCRdb's copy has only in-frame clones and leaves some out. The sample yields 2.5 million or so clones, around nine tenths seen once. The sequenced material came from naive CD4+ T cells sorted from blood. The source of these receptors is a man between 18 and 29 years old in good health. Both conserved end residues are part of each CDR3. A D gene is named only where the DNA matches it firmly. Expanded clones are given a class, and other clones once, few, many or no size at all.

J gene: TRBJ1-4
V gene: TRBV18
D gene: -
clone size: -
CDR3 DNA: TGTGCCAGCTCACCCTCAGCAACTAATGAAAAACTGTTTTTT
CDR3 protein: CASSPSATNEKLFF

J gene: TRBJ2-1
V gene: TRBV9
D gene: -
clone size: -
CDR3 DNA: TGTGCCAGCAGGACGGATATGGGGGAGCAGTTCTTC
CDR3 protein: CASRTDMGEQFF

J gene: TRBJ2-5
V gene: TRBV29-1
D gene: -
clone size: -
CDR3 DNA: TGCAGCGTTATGGCGGGTGTAGAGACCCAGTACTTC
CDR3 protein: CSVMAGVETQYF

J gene: TRBJ2-7
V gene: TRBV10-3
D gene: -
clone size: -
CDR3 DNA: TGTGCCATCAGTGAGTCGGGAGAGGACGAGCAGTACTTC
CDR3 protein: CAISESGEDEQYF

J gene: TRBJ2-1
V gene: TRBV19
D gene: TRBD2
clone size: -
CDR3 DNA: TGTGCCAGTAGTCCCGGGACTAGCGGTCCCAGACAGTTCTTC
CDR3 protein: CASSPGTSGPRQFF

J gene: TRBJ1-1
V gene: TRBV5-1
D gene: -
clone size: -
CDR3 DNA: TGCGCCAGCAGCTGGGCGACTGGGAACACTGAAGCTTTCTTT
CDR3 protein: CASSWATGNTEAFF

J gene: TRBJ2-3
V gene: TRBV6-1
D gene: TRBD2
clone size: -
CDR3 DNA: TGTGCCAGCAGTGAAGTGGTAGCGGGAGGGCCGGTAGATACGCAGTATTTT
CDR3 protein: CASSEVVAGGPVDTQYF

J gene: TRBJ2-3
V gene: TRBV7-7
D gene: -
clone size: -
CDR3 DNA: TGTGCTAGCAGCTTAGGGGTCGGGCGAGGTGGAGATACGCAGTATTTT
CDR3 protein: CASSLGVGRGGDTQYF

J gene: TRBJ2-3
V gene: TRBV29-1
D gene: -
clone size: -
CDR3 DNA: TGCAGCGTTGAACGGAATACGCAGTATTTT
CDR3 protein: CSVERNTQYF

J gene: TRBJ2-2
V gene: TRBV10-1
D gene: TRBD2
clone size: -
CDR3 DNA: TGCGCCAGCAGTGGCGGGGGACCGGAGCTGTTTTTT
CDR3 protein: CASSGGGPELFF

J gene: TRBJ1-2
V gene: TRBV6-5
D gene: -
clone size: -
CDR3 DNA: TGTGCCAGCAGTTTGGATGGGACAATCTATGGCTACACCTTC
CDR3 protein: CASSLDGTIYGYTF

J gene: TRBJ2-1
V gene: TRBV15
D gene: -
clone size: -
CDR3 DNA: TGTGCCACCAGCAGAGGCCCGAGACTGAACTTTGAGCAGTTCTTC
CDR3 protein: CATSRGPRLNFEQFF

J gene: TRBJ2-3
V gene: TRBV6-1
D gene: -
clone size: -
CDR3 DNA: TGTGCCAGCAGTGAACCCGGCCAGGGCGCAGATACGCAGTATTTT
CDR3 protein: CASSEPGQGADTQYF

J gene: TRBJ2-2
V gene: TRBV9
D gene: -
clone size: once
CDR3 DNA: TGTGCCAGCAGCGTTTGGAGCGGTACGAACACCGGGGAGCTGTTTTTT
CDR3 protein: CASSVWSGTNTGELFF

J gene: TRBJ1-3
V gene: TRBV18
D gene: -
clone size: -
CDR3 DNA: TGTGCCAGCTCACCAATCGGGACACTCTCTGGAAACACCATATATTTT
CDR3 protein: CASSPIGTLSGNTIYF

J gene: TRBJ1-1
V gene: TRBV10-2
D gene: TRBD1
clone size: -
CDR3 DNA: TGCGCCAGCAGAGACAGGGTTGAGTCTCTTGAAGCTTTCTTT
CDR3 protein: CASRDRVESLEAFF

J gene: TRBJ1-4
V gene: TRBV28
D gene: -
clone size: -
CDR3 DNA: TGTGCCAGCGGAGGATGGACAGAGCCTGAAAAACTGTTTTTT
CDR3 protein: CASGGWTEPEKLFF

J gene: TRBJ2-1
V gene: TRBV6-1
D gene: TRBD2
clone size: -
CDR3 DNA: TGTGCCAGCAGTGAAGCGCGGGGGGGCTCATACAATGAGCAGTTCTTC
CDR3 protein: CASSEARGGSYNEQFF

J gene: TRBJ2-1
V gene: TRBV5-1
D gene: -
clone size: -
CDR3 DNA: TGCGCCAGCAGAGGGGGAGGGCCTGATGAGCAGTTCTTC
CDR3 protein: CASRGGGPDEQFF

J gene: TRBJ1-5
V gene: TRBV27
D gene: -
clone size: few
CDR3 DNA: TGTGCCAGCAGTTTACAGGGCAATAGCAATCAGCCCCAGCATTTT
CDR3 protein: CASSLQGNSNQPQHF

J gene: TRBJ1-1
V gene: TRBV5-1
D gene: TRBD1
clone size: -
CDR3 DNA: TGCGCCAGCAGCCCCCAGACAGGGATAAACACTGAAGCTTTCTTT
CDR3 protein: CASSPQTGINTEAFF

J gene: TRBJ1-5
V gene: TRBV6-1
D gene: TRBD1
clone size: -
CDR3 DNA: TGTGCCAGCAGTGAACCCCGACAGGGGGGTCAGCCCCAGCATTTT
CDR3 protein: CASSEPRQGGQPQHF

J gene: TRBJ2-7
V gene: TRBV5-4
D gene: -
clone size: -
CDR3 DNA: TGTGCCAGCAGCCTCGGACAGTTTGGGGTCTACGAGCAGTACTTC
CDR3 protein: CASSLGQFGVYEQYF

J gene: TRBJ2-1
V gene: TRBV11-3
D gene: TRBD2
clone size: -
CDR3 DNA: TGTGCCAGCAGCTTAGATAGGGAGGGCGATGAGCAGTTCTTC
CDR3 protein: CASSLDREGDEQFF

J gene: TRBJ1-2
V gene: TRBV4-3
D gene: TRBD1
clone size: once
CDR3 DNA: TGCGCCAGCAGCCAAGACTACAGGGGTGGATATGGCTACACCTTC
CDR3 protein: CASSQDYRGGYGYTF

J gene: TRBJ2-1
V gene: TRBV15
D gene: TRBD2
clone size: -
CDR3 DNA: TGTGCCACCAGCAGAGACCGGACTAGGCTCGGCAATGAGCAGTTCTTC
CDR3 protein: CATSRDRTRLGNEQFF

J gene: TRBJ2-7
V gene: TRBV18
D gene: TRBD2
clone size: -
CDR3 DNA: TGTGCCAGCTCACCAAAATCCGGACTAGCAGCTTACGAGCAGTACTTC
CDR3 protein: CASSPKSGLAAYEQYF

J gene: TRBJ1-1
V gene: TRBV19
D gene: -
clone size: -
CDR3 DNA: TGTGCCAGTAGTATCGCGGGCGGGACCAACACTGAAGCTTTCTTT
CDR3 protein: CASSIAGGTNTEAFF

J gene: TRBJ2-7
V gene: TRBV6-6
D gene: TRBD1
clone size: -
CDR3 DNA: TGTGCCAGCAGAGAAGGGACAGCTGATCTCTACGAGCAGTACTTC
CDR3 protein: CASREGTADLYEQYF

J gene: TRBJ2-3
V gene: TRBV7-2
D gene: -
clone size: once
CDR3 DNA: TGTGCCAGCAGCCTGACTGGAAATACGCAGTATTTT
CDR3 protein: CASSLTGNTQYF

J gene: TRBJ1-1
V gene: TRBV5-1
D gene: -
clone size: -
CDR3 DNA: TGCGCCAGCAGCAGAGCAGGGGAAGGAACTGAAGCTTTCTTT
CDR3 protein: CASSRAGEGTEAFF

J gene: TRBJ1-1
V gene: TRBV19
D gene: -
clone size: -
CDR3 DNA: TGTGCCAGTAGTATAGGGGGAGGCACTGAAGCTTTCTTT
CDR3 protein: CASSIGGGTEAFF

J gene: TRBJ2-3
V gene: TRBV18
D gene: TRBD2
clone size: -
CDR3 DNA: TGTGCCAGCTCACCCACACTAGCGGGGAGCACAGATACGCAGTATTTT
CDR3 protein: CASSPTLAGSTDTQYF

J gene: TRBJ1-2
V gene: TRBV6-6
D gene: -
clone size: once
CDR3 DNA: TGTGCCAGCATCCGGGAGAGAGAAAATGGCTACACCTTC
CDR3 protein: CASIRERENGYTF

J gene: TRBJ1-5
V gene: TRBV5-6
D gene: -
clone size: -
CDR3 DNA: TGTGCCAGCAGCATTAGCAATCAGCCCCAGCATTTT
CDR3 protein: CASSISNQPQHF

J gene: TRBJ1-3
V gene: TRBV7-2
D gene: TRBD1
clone size: -
CDR3 DNA: TGTGCCAGCAGCCTAGGGGGCGCGGGAGGAAACACCATATATTTT
CDR3 protein: CASSLGGAGGNTIYF

J gene: TRBJ1-6
V gene: TRBV10-1
D gene: TRBD1
clone size: few
CDR3 DNA: TGCGCCAGCAGTGAGTCGAGGACAGGTAATAATTCACCCCTCCACTTT
CDR3 protein: CASSESRTGNNSPLHF

J gene: TRBJ1-1
V gene: TRBV28
D gene: TRBD1
clone size: -
CDR3 DNA: TGTGCCAGCAGCTGGGGTGGGACAGAGAACACTGAAGCTTTCTTT
CDR3 protein: CASSWGGTENTEAFF